These 29 T cell receptor beta chains share one sample of origin, sequenced in a study of blood T cell repertoires in COVID-19 (dated by TCRdb to 2018 to 2020). Libraries came from the immunoSEQ multiplex PCR assay. Here the immuneACCESS table is served through TCRdb, limited to in-frame sequences with V and J called. Missing clones are a known gap in these copies; in checked studies unresolved V genes cover under half, and the rest lacks a known reason. A total of around 250,000 clones appear in this sample, more than 75% of them only once. The top ten hold approximately 7% of the sample. Sample: peripheral blood. All receptors come from a woman in her 70s with active or convalescent COVID-19.

This chain uses TRBV19 with TRBJ1-2; possible D gene TRBD1, 5 bases. The V end was cut by 7 bases, the J end by 4 bases, with 22 bases between. Germline loops: CDR1 LNHDA, CDR2 SQIVND (reference sequence). CDR3 length: 16 residues. In DNA form, the CDR3 reads TGTGCCAGTAAAGGGAGTGGAGGGACCCCTTCCTATGGCTACACCTTC. This gives the protein CASKGSGGTPSYGYTF.

As DNA, the CDR3 is TGTGCCAGCAGCTTGAAAAGACTAGCGGGGGAGACCCAGTACTTC. As protein: CASSLKRLAGETQYF. This rearrangement joins TRBV5-6 to TRBJ2-5; 11 nucleotides line up with TRBD2. The germline V gene has CDR1 SGHDT and CDR2 YYEEEE. V shed 1 base and J 5 bases; nucleotides not matched to a gene: 4. CDR3 length: 15 amino acids. Full variable domain (remainder filled in from reference TRBV5-6 and TRBJ2-5): DAGVTQSPTHLIKTRGQQVTLRCSPKSGHDTVSWYQQALGQGPQFIFQYYEEEERQRGNFPDRFSGHQFPNYSSELNVNALLLGDSALYLCASSLKRLAGETQYFGPGTRLLVL.

The table lists this clone with a count of one. The V call is TRBV4-3, the J call TRBJ1-1; 7 bases fit TRBD1. This CDR3 contains 15 residues. Unmatched junction bases numbered 5, after V lost 4 bases and J lost 0 bases. Germline V gives CDR1 LGHNA, CDR2 YSLEER. CDR3 nucleotides: TGCGCCAGCAGCCGAGCAGGACAGGTGAACACTGAAGCTTTCTTT. Amino acid sequence: CASSRAGQVNTEAFF.

The chain joins TRBV27 to TRBJ1-1; TRBD1 aligns across 9 bases. This CDR3 is built from 15 residues. Germline CDR1 reads MNHEY; CDR2 reads SMNVEV (reference sequence). The J segment lost 3 bases and the V segment lost 4 bases, leaving 6 bases of the junction unmatched. The CDR3, as DNA: TGTGCCAGCAGTTCTTACAGGGGGCAGGACACTGAAGCTTTCTTT. As protein: CASSSYRGQDTEAFF.

V usage is TRBV2 and J usage is TRBJ1-5, with TRBD1 identical over 7 bases. Per the germline V gene, CDR1 is SNHLY and CDR2 is FYNNEI. The CDR3 length is 14 residues. The V and J ends lost 9 bases and 7 bases, in that order; junction bases with no gene match: 12. Here the CDR3 reads CASGWQGEGQPQHF. In nucleotides, the CDR3 is TGTGCCAGTGGGTGGCAGGGGGAAGGCCAGCCCCAGCATTTT.

The chain recombines TRBV4-3 with TRBJ2-3, with 11 bases identical to TRBD2. The CDR3 runs to 19 residues. Germline V CDR1 and CDR2: LGHNA, YSLEER. V was pared by 1 base and J by 4 bases, with 13 bases of the junction left unmatched. In nucleotides, the CDR3 is TGCGCCAGCAGCCAAGGCGGCCTGGGGCTAGCGGGGGGCTCAGATACGCAGTATTTT. This gives the protein CASSQGGLGLAGGSDTQYF.

The V call is TRBV6-2 or TRBV6-3, the J call TRBJ1-3; D not resolved. CDR1 MNHEY and CDR2 SVGEGT come from the germline V gene. V lost 2 bases and J 0 bases, leaving 8 bases between the germline ends. The CDR3 loop spans 15 amino acids. The CDR3 region is CASSYDRSSGNTIYF. The CDR3 DNA is TGTGCCAGCAGTTACGATCGGAGCTCTGGAAACACCATATATTTT.

This sequence joins TRBV7-9 and TRBJ1-6; tentative D call: TRBD1 (6 bases). Trimming cost V 9 bases and J 10 bases, with 16 bases left between them. Germline values: CDR1 SEHNR, CDR2 FQNEAQ (reference sequence). This CDR3 is 13 amino acids long. CDR3: CASSQGGESPLHF. DNA of the CDR3: TGTGCCAGTTCACAGGGTGGGGAATCACCCCTCCACTTT.

The V and J genes are TRBV6-6 and TRBJ1-2; possibly TRBD1 for D (5 bases). CDR1 is MNHNY and CDR2 is SVGAGI in the germline V gene (reference sequence). The CDR3 has 14 residues. Between the trimmed V and J ends, which lost 6 bases and 5 bases, there was a span of 16 bases. The CDR3 DNA reads as TGTGCCAGCAGCCCAGGGCAGGCAGCTTATGGCTACACCTTC. Residues: CASSPGQAAYGYTF.

The J gene is TRBJ2-5, the V gene TRBV3-1 (or the pseudogene TRBV3-2), with 11 bases identical to TRBD2. CDR1 is LGHDT and CDR2 is YNNKEL in the germline V gene (reference sequence). CDR3 length: 16 residues. With 0 bases clipped from V and 3 bases from J, the junction kept 3 bases outside the gene matches. CDR3 loop: CASSQDSGGAKETQYF. CDR3 coding DNA: TGTGCCAGCAGCCAAGATAGCGGGGGGGCCAAAGAGACCCAGTACTTC.

For the CDR3, the DNA is TGTGCCAGCAGTGAGGGGCCGTCGAGCAACGAGCAGTACTTC. It is translated as CASSEGPSSNEQYF. The rearrangement joins TRBV2 to TRBJ2-7; maybe TRBD1 (5 bases). The germline V gene has CDR1 SNHLY and CDR2 FYNNEI. With 3 bases removed from V and 5 bases from J, the gap between germline ends came to 14 bases. The CDR3 extends over 14 amino acids.

The chain uses TRBV9 and TRBJ2-1; TRBD1 aligns across 8 bases. CDR3 length: 17 residues. CDR1 SGDLS and CDR2 YYNGEE come from the germline V gene. The V segment lost 0 bases and the J segment 5 bases; nucleotides outside the gene matches: 10. CDR3 region: CASSVVVMAGGNNEQFF. In DNA form, the CDR3 reads TGTGCCAGCAGCGTAGTCGTTATGGCAGGGGGCAACAATGAGCAGTTCTTC.

V is TRBV25-1 and J is TRBJ1-3, with a tentative D call TRBD1 (5 bases). V lost 8 bases and J 4 bases, leaving 21 bases between the germline ends. Germline V gene lookup returns CDR1 MGHDK and CDR2 SYGVNS. The CDR3 extends over 16 amino acids. CDR3 in DNA: TGTGCCAGCCGCAGGGCCTCAGAAGTATACGGAAACACCATATATTTT. It specifies CASRRASEVYGNTIYF.

The genes are TRBV9 and TRBJ2-7; TRBD2 agrees at 10 bases. CDR3 length equals 15 residues. Germline trimming cut 0 bases from V and 9 bases from J; bases unmatched to any gene: 9. Germline V CDR1 and CDR2: SGDLS, YYNGEE. The CDR3 loop is CASSVEGLAGARQYF. CDR3 DNA sequence: TGTGCCAGCAGCGTAGAGGGGCTAGCGGGGGCCAGGCAGTACTTC.

The chain joins TRBV9 to TRBJ1-2; unclear D gene. The CDR3 is 16 residues long. Trimming took off 0 bases at V and 0 bases at J, with 12 bases between the two ends. From germline, CDR1 is SGDLS and CDR2 YYNGEE. The DNA for the CDR3 is TGTGCCAGCAGCGTAGACCCATACACAGCTAACTATGGCTACACCTTC. It codes for CASSVDPYTANYGYTF.

V gene TRBV7-2 combines with J gene TRBJ2-2, with TRBD1 identical over 8 bases. Germline-derived CDR1 and CDR2 are SGHTA and FQGNSA. V trimming: 3 bases; J trimming: 6 bases; junction bases outside the gene matches: 3. This CDR3 spans 14 amino acids. The CDR3 reads CASSFRQGSGELFF. The CDR3, as DNA: TGTGCCAGCAGCTTCCGACAGGGGTCCGGGGAGCTGTTTTTT.

The V gene is TRBV4-1, the J gene TRBJ1-6; maybe TRBD1 (5 bases). Between the trimmed V and J ends, which lost 4 bases and 0 bases, there was a span of 13 bases. The V gene's germline CDR1 is MGHRA and CDR2 YSYEKL. This CDR3 has 17 residues. The chain's CDR3 is CASSPGGSSSYNSPLHF. The CDR3 region has the DNA TGCGCCAGCAGCCCCGGGGGGTCGAGCTCCTATAATTCACCCCTCCACTTT.

The chain has TRBV24-1 and TRBJ2-3, with TRBD1 matching over 7 bases. There are 15 residues in the CDR3. Trimming took 3 bases from V and 4 from J; bases not matched to a gene: 6. Germline V lookup: CDR1 KGHDR, CDR2 SFDVKD. This chain's CDR3 is CATSDGQVPPDTQYF. In DNA form, the CDR3 reads TGTGCCACCAGTGATGGACAGGTCCCCCCAGATACGCAGTATTTT.

The chain uses TRBV27 and TRBJ1-1; D possibly corresponds to TRBD1 (5 bases). There are 14 residues in the CDR3. CDR1 is MNHEY, CDR2 SMNVEV, per germline (reference sequence). Trimming took 4 bases from V and 5 from J, leaving 14 bases between them. In DNA, the CDR3 is TGTGCCAGCAGTTCATGGGGGGGACGTACTGAAGCTTTCTTT. Encoded protein: CASSSWGGRTEAFF.

The count of this clone is one. CDR3 in amino acids: CASSQEGGWGTQYF. The CDR3 bases are TGTGCCAGCAGCCAAGAGGGAGGTTGGGGGACCCAGTACTTC. The chain is built from TRBV3-1 (or the pseudogene TRBV3-2) and TRBJ2-5; tentatively, D is TRBD2 (6 bases). Germline CDR1 is LGHDT and CDR2 is YNNKEL (reference sequence). The CDR3 has 14 residues. V was shortened by 0 bases and J by 7 bases, with 12 bases between the two germline ends.

This clone appeared a few times. This rearrangement joins TRBV9 to TRBJ1-6; D is undetermined. The CDR3 has 14 amino acids. Germline CDR1 is SGDLS and CDR2 is YYNGEE. Between the trimmed V and J ends, which lost 0 bases and 9 bases, there was a span of 10 bases. CDR3 bases: TGTGCCAGCAGCGTAGTAAATACGGGTTCACCCCTCCACTTT. It translates to CASSVVNTGSPLHF.

This clone was recorded only once. CDR3 sequence (DNA): TGCGCCAGCAGCTTAAAATCCAGACAGGGGGGCGAGCAGTACTTC. This gives the protein CASSLKSRQGGEQYF. The chain combines TRBV5-1 with TRBJ2-7; 9 nucleotides line up with TRBD1. The junction had 9 bases not matched to a gene; V was cut back by 2 bases and J by 6 bases. CDR1 and CDR2 from the germline V gene are SGHRS and YFSETQ. The CDR3 extends over 15 amino acids.

This chain joins TRBV9 and TRBJ2-1; 7 nucleotides match TRBD1. Germline lookup yields CDR1 SGDLS and CDR2 YYNGEE. The CDR3 spans 13 residues. The J segment lost 5 bases and the V segment lost 6 bases, leaving 5 bases of the junction unmatched. The DNA of the CDR3 is TGTGCCAGCAACTCGGACAGGAACAATGAGCAGTTCTTC. This codes for CASNSDRNNEQFF.

The chain joins TRBV6-2 or TRBV6-3 to TRBJ1-1; D possibly corresponds to TRBD1 (6 bases). The CDR3 is 15 amino acids. With 7 bases removed from V and 5 bases from J, the gap between germline ends came to 20 bases. Germline V gives CDR1 MNHEY, CDR2 SVGEGT. The chain's CDR3 is CASTPAGSRGTEAFF. The CDR3 DNA reads TGTGCCAGCACCCCGGCAGGGTCGAGGGGGACTGAAGCTTTCTTT.

This clone is a singleton in its sample. The rearrangement links TRBV7-9 to TRBJ2-3, with a tentative D call TRBD2 (5 bases). The V gene lost 5 bases and the J gene lost 1 base, with 19 bases spanning the gap. The CDR3 has 17 amino acids. The V gene's germline CDR1 is SEHNR and CDR2 FQNEAQ (reference sequence). The CDR3 protein is CASSPSLRGYGTDTQYF. The CDR3 DNA sequence: TGTGCCAGCAGCCCCAGCCTAAGAGGGTACGGCACAGATACGCAGTATTTT. The whole variable domain, filled in from reference TRBV7-9 and TRBJ2-3, reads DTGVSQNPRHKITKRGQNVTFRCDPISEHNRLYWYRQTLGQGPEFLTYFQNEAQLEKSRLLSDRFSAERPKGSFSTLEIQRTEQGDSAMYLCASSPSLRGYGTDTQYFGPGTRLTVL.

The chain combines TRBV28 with TRBJ2-7, with a weak D call TRBD1 (5 bases). With 2 bases removed from V and 2 bases from J, the gap between germline ends came to 13 bases. Looked up from germline, CDR1 is MDHEN and CDR2 is SYDVKM. The length of the CDR3 is 15 residues. Written as DNA, the CDR3 is TGTGCCAGCAGTTTACTTGCAGGGATGGCCTACGAGCAGTACTTC. Translating gives CASSLLAGMAYEQYF.

V gene TRBV7-9 combines with J gene TRBJ2-5; 12 bases map to TRBD2. The CDR3 is 17 amino acids. Trimming cost V 2 bases and J 2 bases; bases outside gene matches: 6. Looked up from germline, CDR1 is SEHNR and CDR2 is FQNEAQ (reference sequence). CDR3 sequence (DNA): TGTGCCAGCAGCTTAAGGCTAGCGGGGGGGAGGCAAGAGACCCAGTACTTC. It encodes CASSLRLAGGRQETQYF.

This chain uses TRBV18 with TRBJ1-1, with D maybe TRBD1 (6 bases). Per germline, CDR1 KGHSH and CDR2 LQKENI. The CDR3 extends over 14 amino acids. Trimming removed 1 base at V and 3 bases at J, with 9 bases between. CDR3 DNA sequence: TGTGCCAGCTCACCACTGCAGGGGCACACTGAAGCTTTCTTT. Its protein is CASSPLQGHTEAFF.

This clone was recorded only once. The chain joins TRBV11-2 to TRBJ2-1, with 7 bases identical to TRBD1. The CDR3 has 15 residues. From germline, CDR1 is SGHAT and CDR2 FQNNGV. The V and J ends lost 6 bases and 8 bases, in that order; junction bases with no gene match: 13. The CDR3 reads CASSPRPTGAHEQFF. Here the CDR3 DNA reads TGTGCCAGCAGTCCCAGACCCACAGGGGCACATGAGCAGTTCTTC.